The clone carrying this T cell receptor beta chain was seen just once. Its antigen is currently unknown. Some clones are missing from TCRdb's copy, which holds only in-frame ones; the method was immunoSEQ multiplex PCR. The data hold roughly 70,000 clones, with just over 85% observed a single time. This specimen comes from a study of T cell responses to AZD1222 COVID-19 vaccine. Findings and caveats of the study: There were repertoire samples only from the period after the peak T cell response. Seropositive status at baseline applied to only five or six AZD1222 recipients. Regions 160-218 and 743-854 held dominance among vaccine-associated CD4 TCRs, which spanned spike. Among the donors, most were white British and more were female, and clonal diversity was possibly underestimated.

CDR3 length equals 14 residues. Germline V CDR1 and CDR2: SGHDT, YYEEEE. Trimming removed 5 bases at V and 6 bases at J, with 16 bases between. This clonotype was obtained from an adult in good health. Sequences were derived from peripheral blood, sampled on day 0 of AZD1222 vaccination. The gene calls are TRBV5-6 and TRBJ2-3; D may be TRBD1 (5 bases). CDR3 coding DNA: TGTGCCAGCAGTCCCGGTGGGGCCGGGGATACGCAGTATTTT. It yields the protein CASSPGGAGDTQYF.